These 17 T cell receptor beta chains were all obtained from the same sample, sequenced in a study of T cell changes during pregnancy in multiple sclerosis. Libraries were prepared by immunoSEQ multiplex PCR; TCRdb keeps only in-frame clonotypes and omits some of them. The sample lists about 46,000 clones, 80% to 95% seen once, with 2% to 2.5% in the top ten. Sample: peripheral blood, taken in the third trimester of pregnancy. These receptors came from a female donor with multiple sclerosis, enrolled in a pregnancy study.

V and J are TRBV4-1 and TRBJ2-7; 9 bases are a match to TRBD1. The V gene's germline CDR1 is MGHRA and CDR2 YSYEKL. The CDR3 totals 15 residues. V shed 3 bases, J shed 2 bases, and the junction held 5 bases outside the gene matches. CDR3 loop: CASSHGQGSTYEQYF. DNA of the CDR3: TGCGCCAGCAGCCACGGACAGGGGAGTACCTACGAGCAGTACTTC.

The chain uses TRBV5-5 and TRBJ1-5; no clear D gene. Looked up from germline, CDR1 is SGHKS and CDR2 is YYEKEE (reference sequence). Trimming took off 1 base at V and 4 bases at J, with 6 bases between the two ends. CDR3 size: 13 residues. This chain's CDR3 is CASSLFVNQPQHF. The CDR3 DNA follows: TGTGCCAGCAGCTTGTTCGTAAATCAGCCCCAGCATTTT. Full variable domain (missing parts from reference TRBV5-5 and TRBJ1-5): DAGVTQSPTHLIKTRGQQVTLRCSPISGHKSVSWYQQVLGQGPQFIFQYYEKEERGRGNFPDRFSARQFPNYSSELNVNALLLGDSALYLCASSLFVNQPQHFGDGTRLSIL.

V usage is TRBV29-1 and J usage is TRBJ1-1; tentatively, D is TRBD1 (5 bases). CDR3 length: 13 amino acids. Germline values: CDR1 SQVTM, CDR2 ANQGSEA. The V end was cut by 5 bases, the J end by 7 bases, with 17 bases between. CDR3 DNA: TGCAGCGTTTCTGGGGGGGGACTAGTTGAAGCTTTCTTT. Translated, it gives CSVSGGGLVEAFF.

This chain connects TRBV5-5 to TRBJ2-7; D not resolved. Germline V gene sequence: CDR1 SGHKS, CDR2 YYEKEE (reference sequence). V was trimmed by 0 bases and J by 0 bases, leaving 10 bases between them. The CDR3 contains 15 residues. This CDR3 is CASSLGGSYSYEQYF. The CDR3 DNA reads as TGTGCCAGCAGCTTGGGTGGCAGTTACTCCTACGAGCAGTACTTC.

The gene calls are TRBV4-2 and TRBJ2-7; TRBD2 might be the D (6 bases). The CDR3 totals 17 residues. Germline V gives CDR1 LGHNA, CDR2 YNFKEQ. V was cut by 0 bases and J by 0 bases, with 15 bases left in between. In DNA form, the CDR3 reads TGTGCCAGCAGCCAAGAATCCGGCCTAGCGCACTCCTACGAGCAGTACTTC. This sequence encodes CASSQESGLAHSYEQYF.

A few counts support this clone. V and J are TRBV5-4 and TRBJ1-1; weak D call: TRBD1 (5 bases). Per the germline V gene, CDR1 is SGHNT and CDR2 is YYREEE (reference sequence). Trimming pared 0 bases from V and 2 bases from J, leaving 8 bases between. This CDR3 comprises 14 residues. The CDR3, as DNA: TGTGCCAGCAGCTTGGCCAGGGATAACACTGAAGCTTTCTTT. Translation: CASSLARDNTEAFF.

The chain couples TRBV27 to TRBJ1-1; the D gene is possibly TRBD1 (6 bases). V lost 0 bases to trimming and J lost 3 bases, with 20 bases between them. The germline V gene encodes CDR1 MNHEY and CDR2 SMNVEV (reference sequence). The CDR3 consists of 18 residues. CDR3 sequence reads: CASSLSGGARYGDTEAFF. CDR3 nucleotides: TGTGCCAGCAGTTTATCGGGGGGGGCGCGGTATGGAGACACTGAAGCTTTCTTT.

This clone was recorded a few times. The chain has TRBV6-6 and TRBJ1-2, with 8 bases that match TRBD1. This CDR3 spans 12 amino acids. Losses at the gene ends were 6 bases for V and 3 bases for J; bases not matched to a gene: 0. Germline V gene data show CDR1 as MNHNY and CDR2 as SVGAGI (reference sequence). CDR3 sequence: CASRTGDYGYTF. The CDR3 region has the DNA TGTGCCAGCAGGACAGGGGACTATGGCTACACCTTC.

This clone was seen once. The chain combines TRBV27 with TRBJ1-1; perhaps TRBD1 as D (5 bases). CDR3 size: 12 residues. V was trimmed by 6 bases and J by 4 bases, leaving 9 bases between them. Germline V gene data show CDR1 as MNHEY and CDR2 as SMNVEV (reference sequence). The CDR3 nucleotides read TGTGCCAGCAGGGAGGGGAGCACTGAAGCTTTCTTT. Translation gives CASREGSTEAFF.

The chain combines TRBV19 with TRBJ1-5, with D possibly TRBD1 on 5 matching bases. Trimming took off 3 bases at V and 4 bases at J, with 10 bases between the two ends. This CDR3 is 14 amino acids long. The germline CDR1 and CDR2 sequences are LNHDA and SQIVND (reference sequence). The CDR3 protein is CASSIDSANQPQHF. The CDR3, as DNA: TGTGCCAGTAGTATTGACAGCGCAAATCAGCCCCAGCATTTT.

The chain employs TRBV2 and TRBJ2-2, with 8 bases that match TRBD1. Germline CDR1 and CDR2: SNHLY and FYNNEI. This CDR3 contains 16 residues. Trimming at V came to 3 bases and at J to 7 bases, leaving 10 bases not matched to a gene. CDR3 coding DNA: TGTGCCAGCAGTGACTTTCTGGACAGGGTGGGCGGGGAGCTGTTTTTT. The encoded protein is CASSDFLDRVGGELFF.

The chain uses TRBV11-3 and TRBJ2-2, with D maybe TRBD2 (6 bases). The germline V gene has CDR1 SGHNT and CDR2 YENEEA. The V and J ends lost 3 bases and 6 bases respectively, with 8 bases between them. The CDR3 totals 13 residues. CDR3 sequence (DNA): TGTGCCAGCAGCTTGGTAGCGGCCGGGGAGCTGTTTTTT. Translating gives CASSLVAAGELFF.

The chain joins TRBV7-2 to TRBJ1-2; perhaps TRBD1 as D (5 bases). The germline gives CDR1 SGHTA, CDR2 FQGNSA. This CDR3 has 13 amino acids. The germline V and J ends were trimmed by 5 bases and 6 bases, with 13 bases remaining between them. The CDR3 loop reads CASSPAGTNGYTF. Here the CDR3 DNA reads TGTGCCAGCAGCCCCGCAGGGACTAATGGCTACACCTTC.

The table lists this clone with a few counts. V usage is TRBV4-2 and J usage is TRBJ1-2; maybe TRBD1 (5 bases). The CDR3 spans 15 residues. Germline CDR1 reads LGHNA; CDR2 reads YNFKEQ. With 4 bases removed from V and 3 bases from J, the gap between germline ends came to 15 bases. The CDR3, as DNA: TGTGCCAGCAGCCTTACAGGACGGCCGGACTATGGCTACACCTTC. Amino acid sequence: CASSLTGRPDYGYTF.

The chain is built from TRBV27 and TRBJ1-5, with TRBD1 as a possible D gene (5 bases). The V end lost 1 base, the J end lost 4 bases, and 14 bases lay between the germline ends. This CDR3 spans 16 amino acids. The germline V gene has CDR1 MNHEY and CDR2 SMNVEV (reference sequence). The CDR3 coding sequence is TGTGCCAGCAGTTTATTGATGGGGGGACGAAATCAGCCCCAGCATTTT. The encoded protein is CASSLLMGGRNQPQHF.

The genes are TRBV7-2 and TRBJ2-3; D perhaps matches TRBD1 (6 bases). This CDR3 spans 16 amino acids. V gave up 2 bases and J gave up 0 bases, with 12 bases separating them. Germline lookup yields CDR1 SGHTA and CDR2 FQGNSA. CDR3 DNA: TGTGCCAGCAGCTTAATAGGTACAGGGAGCACAGATACGCAGTATTTT. This translates into CASSLIGTGSTDTQYF.

CDR3 nucleotide sequence: TGTGCCAGCAGGCTAGCGGGATCGGGGGCCAACGTCCTGACTTTC. This translates into CASRLAGSGANVLTF. The chain couples TRBV5-4 to TRBJ2-6; 9 bases map to TRBD2. Germline V CDR1 and CDR2: SGHNT, YYREEE (reference sequence). The CDR3 has 15 residues. Trimming took 5 bases from V and 4 from J; bases not matched to a gene: 4.